These 3 T cell receptor beta chains share one sample of origin, sequenced in a study of T-cell reconstitution after alpha-beta-depleted transplantation in children. Unique molecular identifiers were used in preparing the TCRbeta library. TCRdb used MiXCR to reprocess the PCR reads, holding one entry per CDR3 protein. The data contain some 400,000 distinct CDR3 sequences, roughly 20% of them seen just once; the ten biggest clones take up 3.8%. The source was PBMCs from the stem cell graft donor, collected from the stem cell graft. The receptors originated from a human donor who donated a stem cell graft to a child with acute myeloid leukemia.

The chain is built from TRBV7-3 and TRBJ2-1; D ambiguous. The germline V gene encodes CDR1 SGHTA and CDR2 FQGTGA. V was cut by 8 bases and J by 1 base, with 12 bases left in between. The CDR3 is 14 residues long. CDR3 sequence: CASGTDGSYNEQFF. The CDR3 region has the DNA TGTGCCAGCGGAACGGATGGGTCCTACAATGAGCAGTTCTTC.

This clonotype was detected many times. The CDR3, as DNA: TGTGCCAGCAGCTTAAACCGACAGGCGCGCAATGAGCAGTTCTTC. It is translated as CASSLNRQARNEQFF. The rearrangement links TRBV7-9 to TRBJ2-1; a weak D match, TRBD1 (6 bases). This CDR3 region has 15 residues. V lost 2 bases and J 6 bases, leaving 14 bases between the germline ends. Germline V gene data show CDR1 as SEHNR and CDR2 as FQNEAQ (reference sequence).

In its sample, this clonotype was seen many times. The rearrangement joins TRBV6-1 to TRBJ2-7; a possible D gene is TRBD2 (5 bases). Looked up from germline, CDR1 is MNHNS and CDR2 is SASEGT. The CDR3 has 13 amino acids. V lost 6 bases to trimming and J lost 7 bases, with 16 bases between them. The CDR3: CASRQDRRGEQYF. The CDR3 DNA follows: TGTGCCAGCAGGCAGGATAGGAGAGGGGAGCAGTACTTC.